This T cell receptor beta chain was observed in a study of blood T cell repertoires in COVID-19. Study context: Researchers got acute and convalescent COVID-19 samples from the United States, Italy and Spain. PBMCs, B-cell-depleted T cells, or T cells provided the cDNA or gDNA that made up the material.

Original methodology: Amplification with reference gene primers provided the estimates of nucleated cell counts. Assay used: immunoSEQ multiplex PCR; TCRdb lists only in-frame clones, some missing. V and J calls and clone size are copied from that table; D and trimming were computed from the DNA. The sample contains around 100,000 clones, 85% of which appear only once. This clone has only a few counts. The CDR3 is 15 residues long. Germline CDR1 is SGHTA and CDR2 is FQGNSA. J lost 6 bases, V lost 1 base, and 2 bases had no gene match. This clonotype was obtained from a human donor in a cohort sampled during active COVID-19. Source material: peripheral blood. The chain links TRBV7-2 to TRBJ1-4; 10 nucleotides match TRBD1. DNA of the CDR3: TGTGCCAGCAGCTTAGAGGGACAGGGGTATGAAAAACTGTTTTTT. Its protein product is CASSLEGQGYEKLFF.